A single sample gave rise to the 32 T cell receptor beta chains below, sequenced in a study of shared clonotypes between healthy human individuals. TCRdb's copy holds only in-frame clones and misses some; the assay was immunoSEQ multiplex PCR. The table has about 2.1 million clones, 90% to 95% seen once. Naive CD8 populations comprised CD45RO-negative cells positively selected for CCR7, excluding terminally differentiated effector memory CD45RA+ cells. Sequenced input: naive CD8+ T cells from PBMCs. The source is a man aged 18 to 29 in good health. Some clones in this sample may be carry-over from other donors' samples.

The V gene is TRBV6-6, the J gene TRBJ2-1, with 8 bases aligning to TRBD2. The germline CDR1 and CDR2 sequences are MNHNY and SVGAGI (reference sequence). Trimming removed 10 bases from V and 8 bases from J; junction bases left unmatched: 10. The CDR3 has 13 residues. The CDR3 coding sequence is TGTGCCACCCAACGGGGGGGGGCCGATGAGCAGTTCTTC. This translates into CATQRGGADEQFF.

The V gene is TRBV6-6, the J gene TRBJ1-1; no reliable D call. CDR1 is MNHNY and CDR2 is SVGAGI in the germline V gene (reference sequence). The CDR3 has 11 residues. V shed 11 bases and J shed 5 bases, with 12 bases lying between them. The chain's CDR3 is CAHAERTEAFF. The CDR3 DNA reads as TGTGCCCACGCAGAACGTACTGAAGCTTTCTTT.

The chain joins TRBV12-5 to TRBJ1-2; weak D call: TRBD1 (6 bases). V gave up 1 base and J gave up 4 bases, with 10 bases separating them. From germline, CDR1 is LGHNT and CDR2 FRNRAP. The CDR3 loop spans 14 amino acids. The CDR3 DNA reads TGTGCTAGTGGTTTGGACAGGGAACCCTATGGCTACACCTTC. The encoded protein is CASGLDREPYGYTF.

This CDR3 reads CASSLWPSGYNEQFF. In nucleotides, the CDR3 is TGTGCCAGCAGCTTGTGGCCTAGCGGTTACAATGAGCAGTTCTTC. This rearrangement joins TRBV5-6 to TRBJ2-1; 7 bases are a match to TRBD2. J lost 4 bases, V lost 1 base, and 5 bases had no gene match. The CDR3 runs 15 residues. Looked up from germline, CDR1 is SGHDT and CDR2 is YYEEEE. Supplemented by reference TRBV5-6 and TRBJ2-1, the full variable domain reads DAGVTQSPTHLIKTRGQQVTLRCSPKSGHDTVSWYQQALGQGPQFIFQYYEEEERQRGNFPDRFSGHQFPNYSSELNVNALLLGDSALYLCASSLWPSGYNEQFFGPGTRLTVL.

This chain connects TRBV5-6 to TRBJ2-1; 10 bases match TRBD1. The V gene end was trimmed by 4 bases and the J gene end by 8 bases; junction bases not matched to a gene: 12. The germline V gene has CDR1 SGHDT and CDR2 YYEEEE. This CDR3 has 16 residues. In nucleotides, the CDR3 is TGTGCCAGCAGCGCCCTCCGGGACAGGGGCTCGGATGAGCAGTTCTTC. Translation gives CASSALRDRGSDEQFF.

This sequence joins TRBV27 and TRBJ2-7; the match to TRBD2 covers 9 bases. Germline values: CDR1 MNHEY, CDR2 SMNVEV (reference sequence). The CDR3 runs to 15 residues. With 3 bases clipped from V and 3 bases from J, the junction kept 6 bases outside the gene matches. CDR3 DNA sequence: TGTGCCAGCAGTTTCTCAGCGGGAGGCGTCTACGAGCAGTACTTC. This codes for CASSFSAGGVYEQYF.

The chain uses TRBV21-1 and TRBJ2-2; no check of the table's D call, TRBD2, against the DNA was made. TRBV21-1 is shown as a pseudogene. The CDR3 totals 20 residues. CDR3 DNA: TGTGCCAGCAGCACTGGGGCTAGCGGGAGATCCCGTCCCTGGGGCGGGGAGCTGTTTTTT. It is translated as CASSTGASGRSRPWGGELFF.

The CDR3 here is CASSYNVGPVGELFF. In nucleotides, the CDR3 is TGTGCCAGCAGTTACAATGTAGGCCCTGTCGGGGAGCTGTTTTTT. The rearrangement links TRBV6-5 to TRBJ2-2; no firm D call. V was cut by 2 bases and J by 7 bases, with 14 bases left in between. Germline CDR1 MNHEY, CDR2 SVGAGI. The CDR3 is made up of 15 amino acids.

The chain couples TRBV28 to TRBJ1-1, with TRBD1 identical over 11 bases. The CDR3 has 15 amino acids. Germline CDR1 reads MDHEN; CDR2 reads SYDVKM. Losses at the gene ends were 2 bases for V and 11 bases for J; bases not matched to a gene: 10. DNA of the CDR3: TGTGCCAGCAGTTTAACCCCGGGACAGGGGGTTAGTGCTTTCTTT. Protein product: CASSLTPGQGVSAFF.

This rearrangement joins TRBV27 to TRBJ2-7, with D possibly being TRBD2 (6 bases). This CDR3 contains 15 residues. V lost 1 base and J 5 bases, leaving 15 bases between the germline ends. Germline V gene data show CDR1 as MNHEY and CDR2 as SMNVEV (reference sequence). The CDR3 here is CASSLYQGGTNEQYF. CDR3 nucleotide sequence: TGTGCCAGCAGTTTATACCAGGGAGGTACAAACGAGCAGTACTTC.

The chain's CDR3 is CASQGGPADTQYF. CDR3 bases: TGTGCCAGCCAGGGGGGGCCTGCAGATACGCAGTATTTT. V is TRBV28 and J is TRBJ2-3; either TRBD1 or TRBD2 may fit D (7 bases each). V lost 8 bases and J 4 bases, leaving 13 bases between the germline ends. The CDR3 length is 13 residues. CDR1 and CDR2 from the germline V gene are MDHEN and SYDVKM.

The chain employs TRBV5-8 and TRBJ2-7; D may be TRBD2 (5 bases). Germline V gene sequence: CDR1 SGHTS, CDR2 YDEGEE. The CDR3 covers 14 residues. V shed 6 bases and J shed 5 bases, with 18 bases lying between them. The CDR3 reads CASTGFRERDEQYF. CDR3 nucleotides: TGTGCCAGCACCGGGTTTAGGGAGAGGGACGAGCAGTACTTC.

The chain is built from TRBV7-3 and TRBJ1-1; no reliable D call. V was cut by 2 bases and J by 3 bases, with 10 bases left in between. The CDR3 is made up of 14 amino acids. CDR1 is SGHTA, CDR2 FQGTGA, per germline. The CDR3: CASSLYYYDTEAFF. The CDR3 nucleotides read TGTGCCAGCAGCTTATATTACTACGACACTGAAGCTTTCTTT.

The CDR3 sequence: CASSLAGGFNEQFF. DNA of the CDR3: TGTGCCAGCAGCCTTGCCGGCGGATTCAATGAGCAGTTCTTC. This sequence joins TRBV11-2 and TRBJ2-1, with no clear D. The CDR3 loop spans 14 amino acids. Germline lookup yields CDR1 SGHAT and CDR2 FQNNGV. Trimming removed 5 bases from V and 6 bases from J, with 14 bases in between.

The chain uses TRBV7-9 and TRBJ2-1; D is undetermined. V was shortened by 6 bases and J by 6 bases, with 15 bases between the two germline ends. Germline loops: CDR1 SEHNR, CDR2 FQNEAQ (reference sequence). The CDR3 loop spans 14 amino acids. The CDR3 is CASSSPVSTNEQFF. DNA of the CDR3: TGTGCCAGCAGTTCGCCCGTTAGCACCAATGAGCAGTTCTTC.

The genes are TRBV28 and TRBJ2-7; D possibly corresponds to TRBD1 (6 bases). CDR3 length: 11 residues. CDR1 is MDHEN and CDR2 is SYDVKM in the germline V gene. Between the trimmed V and J ends, which lost 5 bases and 7 bases, there was a span of 9 bases. The CDR3: CASSPQGEQYF. CDR3 nucleotide sequence: TGTGCCAGCAGTCCCCAGGGGGAGCAGTACTTC.

The chain combines TRBV27 with TRBJ2-2; D is ambiguous. Germline V gene lookup returns CDR1 MNHEY and CDR2 SMNVEV (reference sequence). This CDR3 comprises 15 residues. V was cut by 5 bases and J by 5 bases, with 15 bases left in between. CDR3 amino acids: CASSNRATRTGELFF. The DNA for the CDR3 is TGTGCCAGCAGTAACCGGGCAACCCGGACCGGGGAGCTGTTTTTT.

A word on this clone: This CDR3 is also generated by other DNA sequences in the sample. The chain joins TRBV6-5 to TRBJ1-1; D perhaps matches TRBD1 (5 bases). Between the trimmed V and J ends, which lost 2 bases and 1 base, there was a span of 8 bases. The CDR3 consists of 14 residues. Germline V gene sequence: CDR1 MNHEY, CDR2 SVGAGI. CDR3 region: CASSYRGSNTEAFF. CDR3 nucleotide sequence: TGTGCCAGCAGTTACAGGGGATCGAACACTGAAGCTTTCTTT.

The chain has TRBV7-9 and TRBJ2-1; 7 nucleotides align to TRBD2. This CDR3 is 13 amino acids long. The J segment lost 8 bases and the V segment lost 11 bases, leaving 12 bases of the junction unmatched. CDR1 SEHNR and CDR2 FQNEAQ come from the germline V gene (reference sequence). DNA of the CDR3: TGTGCCGGTGATCAGGCGGGAGTTGATGAGCAGTTCTTC. Its protein is CAGDQAGVDEQFF.

The CDR3 reads CAATTGNGYTF. CDR3 bases: TGTGCAGCGACGACAGGCAACGGCTACACCTTC. The J gene is TRBJ1-2, the V gene TRBV19; possible D gene TRBD1, 6 bases. Germline assignment: CDR1 LNHDA and CDR2 SQIVND (reference sequence). CDR3 length equals 11 residues.

This rearrangement joins TRBV7-6 to TRBJ2-1, with TRBD2 matching over 8 bases. The junction had 7 bases not matched to a gene; V was cut back by 2 bases and J by 4 bases. This CDR3 is 16 amino acids long. Germline V CDR1 and CDR2: SGHVS, FNYEAQ. The CDR3 DNA follows: TGTGCCAGCAGCTTACTCCTAGCGGGCTTATACAATGAGCAGTTCTTC. Translating it yields CASSLLLAGLYNEQFF.

On this clone itself: The sample has other DNA sequences that encode this CDR3 too. The chain couples TRBV25-1 to TRBJ2-5; D not resolved. V lost 6 bases, J lost 5 bases, and 7 bases lay in between. This CDR3 is built from 11 residues. Germline-derived CDR1 and CDR2 are MGHDK and SYGVNS. The CDR3 bases are TGTGCCAGCAGGGAAGGGGAGACCCAGTACTTC. This encodes CASREGETQYF.

This chain connects TRBV19 to TRBJ1-2; TRBD1 might be the D (5 bases). From germline, CDR1 is LNHDA and CDR2 SQIVND (reference sequence). This CDR3 spans 14 amino acids. V was pared by 5 bases and J by 6 bases, with 16 bases between. The CDR3, as DNA: TGTGCCAGTAGTTACACGGGGACCGTGGATGGCTACACCTTC. Translating it yields CASSYTGTVDGYTF.

Note on this clone: The junction and the germline gene differ at one end; a read error may be behind it. This chain connects TRBV4-3 to TRBJ2-5; D is perhaps TRBD1 or TRBD2 (5 bases each). The CDR3 loop spans 18 amino acids. In germline, CDR1 is LGHNA, CDR2 YSLEER. CDR3 in amino acids: CASSQNGRAREQAGTLYF. The CDR3 nucleotides are TGCGCCAGCAGCCAAAACGGTAGGGCGCGCGAGCAGGCCGGGACCCTGTACTTC.

The rearrangement links TRBV28 to TRBJ2-7; 7 bases are shared with TRBD1. Germline assignment: CDR1 MDHEN and CDR2 SYDVKM. J lost 3 bases, V lost 5 bases, and 13 bases had no gene match. This CDR3 is 16 amino acids long. The CDR3 loop reads CASSPYKTGQYYEQYF. CDR3 DNA: TGTGCCAGCAGTCCCTATAAGACAGGGCAATACTACGAGCAGTACTTC.

This chain links TRBV7-2 with TRBJ2-1; TRBD1 or TRBD2 may be the D gene (5 bases each). Germline CDR1 SGHTA, CDR2 FQGNSA. Trimming pared 5 bases from V and 6 bases from J, leaving 8 bases between. The CDR3 has 12 amino acids. The CDR3 DNA reads TGTGCCAGCAGCCTCGGGGCCAATGAGCAGTTCTTC. Translation gives CASSLGANEQFF.

J is TRBJ2-1 and V is TRBV5-1, with D maybe TRBD2 (6 bases). The germline V gene has CDR1 SGHRS and CDR2 YFSETQ. The CDR3 has 15 residues. With 4 bases removed from V and 13 bases from J, the gap between germline ends came to 24 bases. The CDR3 loop is CASSDTADYPLEQFF. In DNA, the CDR3 is TGCGCCAGCAGCGATACAGCGGACTATCCGTTGGAACAGTTCTTC.

The rearrangement links TRBV7-9 to TRBJ1-2, with a tentative D call TRBD1 (6 bases). This CDR3 has 16 residues. In germline, CDR1 is SEHNR, CDR2 FQNEAQ (reference sequence). The V end was cut by 1 base, the J end by 7 bases, with 19 bases between. This chain's CDR3 is CASSLGPKGGTFGYTF. The CDR3 DNA sequence: TGTGCCAGCAGCTTAGGGCCCAAGGGGGGAACTTTTGGCTACACCTTC.

CDR3 nucleotides: TGTGCCAGCAGCCTCCGAGGACAGTTAAACACTGAAGCTTTCTTT. It translates to CASSLRGQLNTEAFF. This chain uses TRBV9 with TRBJ1-1, with D maybe TRBD1 (6 bases). The length of the CDR3 is 15 residues. Trimming cost V 4 bases and J 2 bases, with 15 bases left between them. Germline CDR1 is SGDLS and CDR2 is YYNGEE.

J is TRBJ2-2 and V is TRBV19; D remains ambiguous. Trimming stripped 7 bases from V and 2 bases from J, with 17 bases between. Germline V gives CDR1 LNHDA, CDR2 SQIVND (reference sequence). This CDR3 spans 16 amino acids. The CDR3 loop is CASTQISDGNTGELFF. The CDR3, as DNA: TGTGCCAGTACCCAAATATCGGACGGAAACACCGGGGAGCTGTTTTTT.

The chain joins TRBV4-3 to TRBJ2-2; D not certain. The CDR3 totals 16 residues. Germline V lookup: CDR1 LGHNA, CDR2 YSLEER. V shed 0 bases and J shed 1 base, with 9 bases lying between them. The CDR3 coding sequence is TGCGCCAGCAGCCAAGATTGGTACAAGAACACCGGGGAGCTGTTTTTT. It specifies CASSQDWYKNTGELFF.

V and J are TRBV6-6 and TRBJ2-5, with a possible D match to TRBD1 (5 bases). Germline CDR1 MNHNY, CDR2 SVGAGI (reference sequence). The CDR3 has 15 amino acids. V was clipped by 4 bases and J by 2 bases, with 14 bases between them. The CDR3 sequence is CASSSPRQQQETQYF. The CDR3 nucleotides read TGTGCCAGCAGTTCCCCGAGACAGCAGCAAGAGACCCAGTACTTC.